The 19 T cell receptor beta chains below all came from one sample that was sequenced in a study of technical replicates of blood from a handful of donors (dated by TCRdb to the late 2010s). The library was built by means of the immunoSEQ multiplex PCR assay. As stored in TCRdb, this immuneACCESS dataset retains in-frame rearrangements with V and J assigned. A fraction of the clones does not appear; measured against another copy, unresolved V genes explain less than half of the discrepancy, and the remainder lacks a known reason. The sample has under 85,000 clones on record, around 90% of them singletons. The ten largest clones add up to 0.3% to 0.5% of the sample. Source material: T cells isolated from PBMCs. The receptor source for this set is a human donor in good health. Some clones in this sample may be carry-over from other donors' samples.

Here the CDR3 DNA reads TGTGCCAGCAGCTCCTCGCCCAGAGCCAAAAACATTCAGTACTTC. Its protein is CASSSSPRAKNIQYF. The genes are TRBV6-5 and TRBJ2-4; D is uncertain. The CDR3 consists of 15 residues. V lost 6 bases and J lost 0, with 12 bases in between. The germline V gene has CDR1 MNHEY and CDR2 SVGAGI.

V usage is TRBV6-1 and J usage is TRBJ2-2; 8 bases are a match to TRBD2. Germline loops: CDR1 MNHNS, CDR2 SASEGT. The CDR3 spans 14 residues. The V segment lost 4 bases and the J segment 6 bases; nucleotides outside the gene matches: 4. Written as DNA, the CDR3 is TGTGCCAGCAGTGCCGGGAGGGCCCCCGGGGAGCTGTTTTTT. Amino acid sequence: CASSAGRAPGELFF.

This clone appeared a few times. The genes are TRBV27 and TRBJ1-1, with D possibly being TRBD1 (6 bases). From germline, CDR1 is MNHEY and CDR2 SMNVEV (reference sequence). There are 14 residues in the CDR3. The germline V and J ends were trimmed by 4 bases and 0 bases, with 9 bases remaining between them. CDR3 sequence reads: CASSYNRVNTEAFF. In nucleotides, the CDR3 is TGTGCCAGCAGTTATAACAGGGTGAACACTGAAGCTTTCTTT.

The CDR3 DNA follows: TGTGCCAGCAGCGTACAGGGAACTGGGGCCAACGTCCTGACTTTC. It translates to CASSVQGTGANVLTF. This chain joins TRBV7-9 and TRBJ2-6, with D perhaps matching TRBD1 (6 bases). V was cut by 5 bases and J by 2 bases, with 10 bases left in between. The CDR3 spans 15 residues. Looked up from germline, CDR1 is SEHNR and CDR2 is FQNEAQ (reference sequence).

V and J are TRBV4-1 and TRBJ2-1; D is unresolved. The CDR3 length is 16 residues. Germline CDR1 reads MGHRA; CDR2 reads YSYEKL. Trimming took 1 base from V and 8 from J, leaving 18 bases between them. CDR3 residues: CASSQVGGLRGDEQFF. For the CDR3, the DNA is TGCGCCAGCAGCCAAGTAGGCGGCCTCCGCGGTGATGAGCAGTTCTTC.

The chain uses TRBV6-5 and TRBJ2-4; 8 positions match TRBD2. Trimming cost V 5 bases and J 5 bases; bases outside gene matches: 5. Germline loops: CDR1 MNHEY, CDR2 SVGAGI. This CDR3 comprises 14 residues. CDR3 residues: CASSRTSSENIQYF. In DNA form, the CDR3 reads TGTGCCAGCAGTCGGACTAGCTCGGAAAACATTCAGTACTTC.

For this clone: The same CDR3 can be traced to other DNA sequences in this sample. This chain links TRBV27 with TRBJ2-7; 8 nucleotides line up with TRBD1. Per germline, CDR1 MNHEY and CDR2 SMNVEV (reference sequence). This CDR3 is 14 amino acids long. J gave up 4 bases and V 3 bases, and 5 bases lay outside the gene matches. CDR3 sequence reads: CASSLGQGAYEQYF. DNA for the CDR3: TGTGCCAGCAGTTTGGGGCAGGGGGCGTACGAGCAGTACTTC.

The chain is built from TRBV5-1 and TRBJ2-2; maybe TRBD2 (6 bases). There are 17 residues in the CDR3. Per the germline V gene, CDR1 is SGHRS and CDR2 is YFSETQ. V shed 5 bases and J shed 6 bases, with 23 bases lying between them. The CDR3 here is CASRPEEGLPPAGELFF. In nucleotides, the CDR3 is TGCGCCAGCAGGCCTGAGGAGGGCCTTCCTCCCGCCGGGGAGCTGTTTTTT.

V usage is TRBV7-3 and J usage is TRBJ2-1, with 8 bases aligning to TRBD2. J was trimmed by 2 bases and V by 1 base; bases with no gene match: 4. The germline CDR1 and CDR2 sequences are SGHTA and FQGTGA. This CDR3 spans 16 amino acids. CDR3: CASSLMSGSPYNEQFF. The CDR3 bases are TGTGCCAGCAGCTTAATGAGCGGGAGCCCCTACAATGAGCAGTTCTTC.

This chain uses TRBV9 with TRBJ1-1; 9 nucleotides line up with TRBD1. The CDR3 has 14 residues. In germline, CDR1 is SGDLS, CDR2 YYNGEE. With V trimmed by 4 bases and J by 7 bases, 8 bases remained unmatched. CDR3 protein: CASSSYRGHSEAFF. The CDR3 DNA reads TGTGCCAGCAGCTCCTACAGGGGGCATAGTGAAGCTTTCTTT. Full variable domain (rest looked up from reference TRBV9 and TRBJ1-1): DSGVTQTPKHLITATGQRVTLRCSPRSGDLSVYWYQQSLDQGLQFLIQYYNGEERAKGNILERFSAQQFPDLHSELNLSSLELGDSALYFCASSSYRGHSEAFFGQGTRLTVV.

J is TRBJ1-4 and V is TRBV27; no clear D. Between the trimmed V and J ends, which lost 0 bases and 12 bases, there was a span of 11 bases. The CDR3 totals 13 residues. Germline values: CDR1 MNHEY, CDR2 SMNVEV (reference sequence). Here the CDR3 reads CASSLSRSGELFF. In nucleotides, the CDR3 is TGTGCCAGCAGTTTATCACGGAGCGGGGAACTGTTTTTT.

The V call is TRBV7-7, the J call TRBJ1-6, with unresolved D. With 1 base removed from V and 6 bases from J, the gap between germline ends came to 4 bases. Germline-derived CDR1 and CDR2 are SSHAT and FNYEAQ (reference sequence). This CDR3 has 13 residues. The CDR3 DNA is TGTGCCAGCAGCTTAGACAGTAATTCACCCCTCCACTTT. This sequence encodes CASSLDSNSPLHF.

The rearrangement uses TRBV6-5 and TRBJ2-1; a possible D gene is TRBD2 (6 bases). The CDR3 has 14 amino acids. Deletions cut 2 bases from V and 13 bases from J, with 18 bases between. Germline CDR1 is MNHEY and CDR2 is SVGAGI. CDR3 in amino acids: CASSYEGRGTPQFF. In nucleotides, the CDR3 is TGTGCCAGCAGTTACGAGGGGAGAGGGACTCCTCAGTTCTTC.

This CDR3 is CASSPTRTGGGYTF. The CDR3 DNA is TGTGCCAGCAGTCCAACTCGGACAGGGGGCGGCTACACCTTC. The chain combines TRBV6-1 with TRBJ1-2, with TRBD1 matching over 11 bases. Germline V gene lookup returns CDR1 MNHNS and CDR2 SASEGT. This CDR3 comprises 14 residues. V lost 5 bases to trimming and J lost 8 bases; unmatched junction nucleotides: 7.

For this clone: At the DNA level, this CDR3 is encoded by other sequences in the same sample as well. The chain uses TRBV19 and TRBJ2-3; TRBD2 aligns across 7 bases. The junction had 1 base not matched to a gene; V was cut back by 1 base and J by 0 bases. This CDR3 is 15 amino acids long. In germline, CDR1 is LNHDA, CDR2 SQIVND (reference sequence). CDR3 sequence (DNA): TGTGCCAGTAGTATAGCAGCGGGGAGCACAGATACGCAGTATTTT. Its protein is CASSIAAGSTDTQYF.

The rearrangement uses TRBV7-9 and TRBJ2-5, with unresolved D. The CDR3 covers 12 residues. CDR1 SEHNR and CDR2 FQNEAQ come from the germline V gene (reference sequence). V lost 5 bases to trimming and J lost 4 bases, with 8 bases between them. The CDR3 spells CASSPTLETQYF. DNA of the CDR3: TGTGCCAGCAGCCCGACACTAGAGACCCAGTACTTC.

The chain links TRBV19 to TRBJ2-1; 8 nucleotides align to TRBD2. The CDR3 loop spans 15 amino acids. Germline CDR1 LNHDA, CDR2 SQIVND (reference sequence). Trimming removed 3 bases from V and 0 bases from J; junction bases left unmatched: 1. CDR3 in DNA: TGTGCCAGTAGTATTAGCGGGAACTCCTACAATGAGCAGTTCTTC. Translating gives CASSISGNSYNEQFF.

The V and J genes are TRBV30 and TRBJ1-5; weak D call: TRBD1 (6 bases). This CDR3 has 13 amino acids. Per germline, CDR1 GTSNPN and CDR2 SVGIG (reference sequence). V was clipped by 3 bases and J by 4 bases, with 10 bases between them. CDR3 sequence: CAWRGTGNQPQHF. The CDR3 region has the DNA TGTGCCTGGAGGGGAACAGGGAATCAGCCCCAGCATTTT.

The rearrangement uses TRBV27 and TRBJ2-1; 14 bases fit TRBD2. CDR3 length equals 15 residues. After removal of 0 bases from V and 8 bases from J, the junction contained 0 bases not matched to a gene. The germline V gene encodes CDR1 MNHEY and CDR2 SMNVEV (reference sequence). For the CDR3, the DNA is TGTGCCAGCAGTTTATCGGGACTAGCGGGAGATGAGCAGTTCTTC. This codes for CASSLSGLAGDEQFF.